A single sample gave rise to the 29 T cell receptor beta chains below, sequenced in a study of T cell clones after liver transplantation. Generated by immunoSEQ multiplex PCR, the TCRdb table keeps only in-frame clones and is missing some. The sample records over 100,000 clones, 75% to 90% being singletons. Sequences were derived from CD4+ T cells from blood, sampled before liver transplant. The receptor set was obtained from a human donor who received a liver transplant.

The gene calls are TRBV19 and TRBJ2-4; 7 nucleotides match TRBD2. The CDR3 is 16 residues long. The germline gives CDR1 LNHDA, CDR2 SQIVND (reference sequence). V shed 3 bases and J 1 base; nucleotides not matched to a gene: 6. CDR3: CASSMGPGGAKNIQYF. The CDR3 bases are TGTGCCAGTAGTATGGGCCCCGGGGGGGCCAAAAACATTCAGTACTTC.

The chain joins TRBV19 to TRBJ2-2, with D perhaps matching TRBD2 (6 bases). CDR3 length: 14 amino acids. V was shortened by 6 bases and J by 0 bases, with 8 bases between the two germline ends. CDR1 is LNHDA, CDR2 SQIVND, per germline (reference sequence). CDR3 sequence (DNA): TGTGCCAGTAGGAGGGACTCGAACACCGGGGAGCTGTTTTTT. It yields the protein CASRRDSNTGELFF.

V is TRBV29-1 and J is TRBJ1-5; a possible D gene is TRBD1 (5 bases). Trimming removed 4 bases from V and 2 bases from J, with 21 bases in between. Germline CDR1 SQVTM, CDR2 ANQGSEA. The CDR3 sequence is 17 residues long. In DNA, the CDR3 is TGCAGCGTTGTGGTGGACGGGGGTTTGATAGGCAATCAGCCCCAGCATTTT. Amino acid sequence: CSVVVDGGLIGNQPQHF.

The DNA for the CDR3 is TGTGCCAGCAGTTCCCCGGGACTCGTCGACAATGAGCAGTTCTTC. It is translated as CASSSPGLVDNEQFF. The V and J genes are TRBV27 and TRBJ2-1; weak D call: TRBD2 (6 bases). V shed 4 bases and J shed 5 bases, with 15 bases lying between them. The CDR3 is 15 residues long. Germline lookup yields CDR1 MNHEY and CDR2 SMNVEV (reference sequence).

The V call is TRBV10-3, the J call TRBJ2-1, with D possibly called TRBD1 or TRBD2 (5 bases each). Looked up from germline, CDR1 is ENHRY and CDR2 is SYGVKD. The CDR3 totals 14 residues. Trimming left V 3 bases short and J 6 bases short, with 12 bases between. CDR3 region: CAISDGTATNEQFF. The CDR3 nucleotides are TGTGCCATCAGTGACGGGACGGCGACCAATGAGCAGTTCTTC.

The chain has TRBV27 and TRBJ1-2, with D possibly being TRBD1 (6 bases). The CDR3 is made up of 15 amino acids. Germline CDR1 and CDR2: MNHEY and SMNVEV (reference sequence). V lost 2 bases, J lost 3 bases, and 13 bases lay in between. The CDR3 loop is CASSLQGKWDYGYTF. CDR3 bases: TGTGCCAGCAGTTTACAGGGGAAGTGGGACTATGGCTACACCTTC.

This clone is a singleton in its sample. The V gene is TRBV29-1, the J gene TRBJ2-5; 7 bases are shared with TRBD1. This CDR3 comprises 12 residues. Trimming took 7 bases from V and 4 from J; bases not matched to a gene: 6. Germline V gene lookup returns CDR1 SQVTM and CDR2 ANQGSEA. CDR3 nucleotide sequence: TGCAGCGCTGGGAACAGGGGAGAGACCCAGTACTTC. Residues: CSAGNRGETQYF.

V is TRBV5-8 and J is TRBJ2-7, with a weak D call TRBD2 (6 bases). Trimming pared 1 base from V and 4 bases from J, leaving 12 bases between. The germline V gene encodes CDR1 SGHTS and CDR2 YDEGEE. The CDR3 runs 14 residues. The CDR3 sequence is CASSLLGGRYEQYF. The CDR3 DNA reads TGTGCCAGCAGCTTGCTCGGGGGTAGGTACGAGCAGTACTTC.

This chain connects TRBV7-8 to TRBJ1-5; tentative D call: TRBD1 (6 bases). The V end was cut by 3 bases, the J end by 6 bases, with 12 bases between. CDR3 length: 14 residues. Germline assignment: CDR1 SGHVS and CDR2 FQNEAQ. This chain's CDR3 is CASSFSGAGQPQHF. CDR3 coding DNA: TGTGCCAGCAGCTTTTCAGGGGCGGGTCAGCCCCAGCATTTT.

V usage is TRBV6-5 and J usage is TRBJ2-3; a possible D gene is TRBD1 (7 bases). Trimming took 2 bases from V and 3 from J, leaving 12 bases between them. The CDR3 covers 15 residues. Looked up from germline, CDR1 is MNHEY and CDR2 is SVGAGI. CDR3 nucleotide sequence: TGTGCCAGCAGTTACGTACAGGGGAGGACAGATACGCAGTATTTT. Translation gives CASSYVQGRTDTQYF.

The chain recombines TRBV6-5 with TRBJ1-1; unclear D gene. Trimming took 0 bases from V and 5 from J, leaving 7 bases between them. The CDR3 contains 13 residues. The germline gives CDR1 MNHEY, CDR2 SVGAGI. This chain's CDR3 is CASSYSIATEAFF. The CDR3 nucleotides are TGTGCCAGCAGTTACTCGATCGCAACTGAAGCTTTCTTT.

This CDR3 reads CASTPPLGGYTF. DNA for the CDR3: TGTGCCAGCACCCCTCCATTAGGAGGCTACACCTTC. The chain employs TRBV28 and TRBJ1-2; D unresolved. CDR1 and CDR2 (germline): MDHEN, SYDVKM. CDR3 length: 12 residues. Trimming cost V 7 bases and J 8 bases, with 14 bases left between them.

The genes are TRBV28 and TRBJ1-1; D is undetermined. Germline CDR1 MDHEN, CDR2 SYDVKM. The V end lost 1 base, the J end lost 4 bases, and 7 bases lay between the germline ends. There are 13 residues in the CDR3. The CDR3 region has the DNA TGTGCCAGCAGTTTATCTTGGTTCACTGAAGCTTTCTTT. Amino acid sequence: CASSLSWFTEAFF.

This clone was found once. The chain couples TRBV5-1 to TRBJ2-7, with 7 bases aligning to TRBD1. J lost 4 bases, V lost 4 bases, and 5 bases had no gene match. The CDR3 runs 13 residues. CDR1 SGHRS and CDR2 YFSETQ come from the germline V gene. The CDR3 region has the DNA TGCGCCAGCAGCCCGGGACAGAAGTACGAGCAGTACTTC. It is translated as CASSPGQKYEQYF. The entire variable domain, with the rest obtained from reference TRBV5-1 and TRBJ2-7, is as follows: KAGVTQTPRYLIKTRGQQVTLSCSPISGHRSVSWYQQTPGQGLQFLFEYFSETQRNKGNFPGRFSGRQFSNSRSEMNVSTLELGDSALYLCASSPGQKYEQYFGPGTRLTVT.

The chain joins TRBV27 to TRBJ2-7; 10 bases fit TRBD2. V was clipped by 7 bases and J by 4 bases; unmatched bases: 4. The CDR3 runs to 13 residues. Germline V gene data show CDR1 as MNHEY and CDR2 as SMNVEV (reference sequence). This CDR3 reads CASKTSGPYEQYF. The CDR3 DNA sequence: TGTGCCAGCAAGACTAGCGGGCCTTACGAGCAGTACTTC.

In its sample, this clone was seen once. The V call is TRBV7-9, the J call TRBJ1-1; a possible D gene is TRBD1 (5 bases). CDR1 is SEHNR, CDR2 FQNEAQ, per germline (reference sequence). V was pared by 0 bases and J by 2 bases, with 10 bases between. The CDR3 extends over 15 amino acids. CDR3 in DNA: TGTGCCAGCAGCTTAGCTCTAGGGGCCAACACTGAAGCTTTCTTT. Its protein product is CASSLALGANTEAFF.

J is TRBJ1-5 and V is TRBV28, with D possibly matching TRBD1 (5 bases). From germline, CDR1 is MDHEN and CDR2 SYDVKM. The CDR3 spans 15 residues. The V gene lost 7 bases and the J gene lost 3 bases, with 16 bases spanning the gap. The CDR3: CASTSPGRDNQPQHF. CDR3 DNA: TGTGCCAGCACCTCCCCCGGCAGGGACAATCAGCCCCAGCATTTT.

The rearrangement joins TRBV7-2 to TRBJ2-3; no clear D. Germline V lookup: CDR1 SGHTA, CDR2 FQGNSA. V lost 5 bases and J lost 1, with 4 bases in between. The CDR3 runs 12 residues. CDR3 in amino acids: CASSPRTDTQYF. The CDR3 coding sequence is TGTGCCAGCAGCCCCCGCACAGATACGCAGTATTTT.

This chain connects TRBV2 to TRBJ2-7; D possibly corresponds to TRBD2 (6 bases). Germline CDR1 SNHLY, CDR2 FYNNEI. The CDR3 is made up of 14 amino acids. V shed 10 bases and J shed 3 bases, with 19 bases lying between them. The CDR3: CAKSRDSTIYEQYF. The CDR3 nucleotides are TGTGCCAAGTCCCGGGACTCGACGATCTACGAGCAGTACTTC.

This clone was picked up one time. The chain uses TRBV10-3 and TRBJ1-3; D is perhaps TRBD1 (5 bases). The CDR3 has 16 residues. The V end lost 3 bases, the J end lost 0 bases, and 12 bases lay between the germline ends. Germline V gene data show CDR1 as ENHRY and CDR2 as SYGVKD. CDR3 sequence reads: CAISDPGQDSGNTIYF. CDR3 nucleotides: TGTGCCATCAGTGACCCCGGACAAGACTCTGGAAACACCATATATTTT.

The chain uses TRBV7-8 and TRBJ2-4, with TRBD1 matching over 7 bases. The CDR3 is made up of 17 amino acids. J gave up 0 bases and V 3 bases, and 8 bases lay outside the gene matches. The germline CDR1 and CDR2 sequences are SGHVS and FQNEAQ. The CDR3 is CASSFQGQLLAKNIQYF. The CDR3 bases are TGTGCCAGCAGCTTCCAGGGACAGCTTCTAGCCAAAAACATTCAGTACTTC.

This sequence joins TRBV12-1 and TRBJ2-4; TRBD2, the table's D call, was not compared with the DNA. TRBV12-1 is deemed a pseudogene. There are 16 residues in the CDR3. The CDR3 DNA is TGTGCCAGCAACAAAGGGGGACTATTAGCCAAAAACATTCAGTACTTC. This translates into CASNKGGLLAKNIQYF.

The chain carries TRBV6-1 and TRBJ1-2; D possibly corresponds to TRBD1 (5 bases). CDR1 MNHNS and CDR2 SASEGT come from the germline V gene. V lost 7 bases, J lost 2 bases, and 11 bases lay in between. The CDR3 length is 13 residues. The CDR3 reads CASNGHGNYGYTF. The CDR3 DNA reads TGTGCCAGCAATGGACATGGGAACTATGGCTACACCTTC.

V gene TRBV11-2 combines with J gene TRBJ2-7; TRBD2 agrees at 12 bases. This CDR3 has 15 residues. In germline, CDR1 is SGHAT, CDR2 FQNNGV. The V segment lost 4 bases and the J segment 3 bases; nucleotides outside the gene matches: 4. CDR3 coding DNA: TGTGCCAGCAGCTCCCCGGGACTAGCGGGCTACGAGCAGTACTTC. Protein product: CASSSPGLAGYEQYF.

This chain connects TRBV27 to TRBJ2-7; D is undetermined. The germline V gene has CDR1 MNHEY and CDR2 SMNVEV (reference sequence). CDR3 size: 13 residues. Between the trimmed V and J ends, which lost 4 bases and 3 bases, there was a span of 10 bases. CDR3 sequence (DNA): TGTGCCAGCAGTTCACAGATGAGCTACGAGCAGTACTTC. It is translated as CASSSQMSYEQYF.

As DNA, the CDR3 is TGCGCCAGCAGCTTGCAACAGGGCTACAATGAGCAGTTCTTC. Translated: CASSLQQGYNEQFF. The V call is TRBV5-1, the J call TRBJ2-1, with a tentative D call TRBD1 (6 bases). The germline CDR1 and CDR2 sequences are SGHRS and YFSETQ. V was shortened by 1 base and J by 3 bases, with 8 bases between the two germline ends. This CDR3 spans 14 amino acids.

The chain employs TRBV13 and TRBJ2-1; unclear D gene. The CDR3 is made up of 12 amino acids. V was clipped by 1 base and J by 7 bases, with 5 bases between them. The germline V gene has CDR1 PRHDT and CDR2 FYEKMQ (reference sequence). DNA of the CDR3: TGTGCCAGCAGCTTAGACCGGAATGAGCAGTTCTTC. Protein product: CASSLDRNEQFF. The whole variable domain, filled in from reference TRBV13 and TRBJ2-1, reads AAGVIQSPRHLIKEKRETATLKCYPIPRHDTVYWYQQGPGQDPQFLISFYEKMQSDKGSIPDRFSAQQFSDYHSELNMSSLELGDSALYFCASSLDRNEQFFGPGTRLTVL.

Only one count was recorded for this clone. The chain recombines TRBV19 with TRBJ2-4, with 10 bases matching TRBD1. Per the germline V gene, CDR1 is LNHDA and CDR2 is SQIVND (reference sequence). V shed 5 bases, J shed 0 bases, and the junction held 16 bases outside the gene matches. The CDR3 runs to 20 residues. The CDR3 region has the DNA TGTGCCAGTAGTCCCCGCACGGGACAGGGGTTTCTCTTAGCCAAAAACATTCAGTACTTC. This sequence encodes CASSPRTGQGFLLAKNIQYF.

CDR3 nucleotide sequence: TGTGCCAGTAGCCCCGACAGGGCCTCCTACAATGAGCAGTTCTTC. Translation gives CASSPDRASYNEQFF. The gene calls are TRBV19 and TRBJ2-1, with 7 bases matching TRBD1. CDR1 and CDR2 from the germline V gene are LNHDA and SQIVND (reference sequence). The CDR3 is 15 amino acids. Trimming took 6 bases from V and 0 from J; bases not matched to a gene: 5.